The next 28 T cell receptor beta chains were all read from a single sample in a study of blood T cells in healthy people across ages. For the second PCR, which ran for 7 to 11 cycles, a sample-barcoded 5' primer and a J-beta primer mix were used. TCRdb reprocessed the 5' RACE reads with MiXCR, giving one entry per CDR3 protein. This sample has approximately 790,000 distinct CDR3 sequences, with roughly 60% found just once. Sequencing input: blood. The receptors stem from a man younger than 40 in good health.

This chain connects TRBV6-6 to TRBJ1-2, with 8 bases matching TRBD1. This CDR3 is 15 amino acids long. CDR1 and CDR2 (germline): MNHNY, SVGAGI (reference sequence). V trimming: 1 base; J trimming: 8 bases; junction bases outside the gene matches: 9. Here the CDR3 reads CASSYFTTGEKGYTF. CDR3 sequence (DNA): TGTGCCAGCAGTTACTTCACGACAGGGGAAAAGGGCTACACCTTC.

The chain employs TRBV9 and TRBJ2-5; TRBD2 aligns across 9 bases. This CDR3 spans 16 amino acids. V lost 1 base and J lost 5; bases outside the gene matches: 9. Germline CDR1 SGDLS, CDR2 YYNGEE. CDR3 DNA: TGTGCCAGCAGCGTATTCGGCGGGGGGGCCGTTGAGACCCAGTACTTC. This gives the protein CASSVFGGGAVETQYF. Full variable domain (missing parts from reference TRBV9 and TRBJ2-5): DSGVTQTPKHLITATGQRVTLRCSPRSGDLSVYWYQQSLDQGLQFLIQYYNGEERAKGNILERFSAQQFPDLHSELNLSSLELGDSALYFCASSVFGGGAVETQYFGPGTRLLVL.

The genes are TRBV4-2 and TRBJ2-7, with D perhaps matching TRBD2 (6 bases). The last part of the DNA fits TRBJ2-5 better; the J call may be wrong. In germline, CDR1 is LGHNA, CDR2 YNFKEQ. The CDR3 extends over 14 amino acids. Written as DNA, the CDR3 is TGTGCCAGCAGCCGGTACGGGGGAGGAGAGACCCAGTACTTC. Translated, it gives CASSRYGGGETQYF.

The CDR3 protein is CASGPHGGNTEAFF. DNA of the CDR3: TGTGCCAGCGGGCCGCACGGGGGGAACACTGAAGCTTTCTTT. The V and J genes are TRBV6-2 or TRBV6-3 and TRBJ1-1, with a weak D call TRBD1 (5 bases). This CDR3 contains 14 residues. V lost 8 bases and J lost 1, with 14 bases in between. Germline lookup yields CDR1 MNHEY and CDR2 SVGEGT.

This clonotype was recorded only once. The V and J genes are TRBV28 and TRBJ2-4; D is unresolved. Trimming removed 7 bases from V and 1 base from J, with 20 bases in between. Germline CDR1 MDHEN, CDR2 SYDVKM. The CDR3 extends over 17 amino acids. The CDR3 protein is CASTAVSAPLAKNIQYF. The CDR3 DNA is TGTGCCAGCACCGCCGTCAGTGCCCCCTTGGCCAAAAACATTCAGTACTTC.

This clonotype was picked up many times. The gene calls are TRBV27 and TRBJ2-7; D gene uncertain. This CDR3 contains 14 residues. V gave up 3 bases and J gave up 2 bases, with 11 bases separating them. From germline, CDR1 is MNHEY and CDR2 SMNVEV (reference sequence). The CDR3 nucleotides read TGTGCCAGCAGTTTGGGTGGGTCGGCCTACGAGCAGTACTTC. It is translated as CASSLGGSAYEQYF.

This clonotype was observed a single time. The chain recombines TRBV20-1 with TRBJ2-7; maybe TRBD2 (5 bases). This CDR3 is 13 amino acids long. V lost 7 bases, J lost 0 bases, and 13 bases lay in between. Germline V gene lookup returns CDR1 DFQATT and CDR2 SNEGSKA (reference sequence). The CDR3 protein is CSEQRLSSYEQYF. In DNA, the CDR3 is TGCAGTGAACAGCGGCTTAGCTCCTACGAGCAGTACTTC.

In this sample, this clonotype turned up a few times. This chain links TRBV20-1 with TRBJ2-1; TRBD2 might be the D (6 bases). The V and J ends lost 6 bases and 8 bases respectively, with 17 bases between them. The CDR3 loop spans 13 amino acids. Germline V gives CDR1 DFQATT, CDR2 SNEGSKA (reference sequence). The chain's CDR3 is CSAQRIREDEQFF. The CDR3 DNA is TGCAGTGCGCAAAGAATCAGGGAGGATGAGCAGTTCTTC.

The rearrangement uses TRBV9 and TRBJ1-5; the match to TRBD1 covers 9 bases. The CDR3 is 16 residues long. The germline gives CDR1 SGDLS, CDR2 YYNGEE. Trimming removed 0 bases from V and 4 bases from J; junction bases left unmatched: 5. The DNA of the CDR3 is TGTGCCAGCAGCGTAGGGACAGGGGTAGGGAATCAGCCCCAGCATTTT. Encoded protein: CASSVGTGVGNQPQHF.

This clonotype was recorded a few times. The V gene is TRBV10-3, the J gene TRBJ2-7; the D gene could be TRBD1 or TRBD2 (6 bases each). The CDR3 contains 13 residues. Germline CDR1 reads ENHRY; CDR2 reads SYGVKD. With 11 bases removed from V and 5 bases from J, the gap between germline ends came to 19 bases. The CDR3 region is CAAGESGAHEQYF. The CDR3 DNA is TGTGCCGCAGGGGAATCGGGGGCTCACGAGCAGTACTTC.

V usage is TRBV6-5 and J usage is TRBJ2-4, with D possibly matching TRBD1 (6 bases). CDR3 size: 12 residues. Germline CDR1 and CDR2: MNHEY and SVGAGI. Trimming removed 7 bases at V and 15 bases at J, with 19 bases between. The CDR3: CASKIPGQSVYF. In DNA form, the CDR3 reads TGTGCCAGCAAAATACCCGGACAGTCGGTGTACTTC.

The V gene is TRBV7-2, the J gene TRBJ2-7; TRBD2 matches at 8 bases. The J call is uncertain, as TRBJ2-4 better fits the DNA end. The CDR3 spans 17 residues. Germline assignment: CDR1 SGHTA and CDR2 FQGNSA. As DNA, the CDR3 is TGTGCCAGCAGGCGCGGGGGGCCGCTAACCCTCGCAAACATTCAGTACTTC. It specifies CASRRGGPLTLANIQYF.

The chain uses TRBV12-3 or TRBV12-4 and TRBJ2-2, with unresolved D. Trimming pared 2 bases from V and 6 bases from J, leaving 10 bases between. CDR3 length: 14 amino acids. For the CDR3, the DNA is TGTGCCAGCAGTTTACTGGGGTCTGCCGGGGAGCTGTTTTTT. Amino acid sequence: CASSLLGSAGELFF.

This chain uses TRBV5-1 with TRBJ2-1; either TRBD1 or TRBD2 may fit D (6 bases each). The CDR3 is 18 residues long. Germline V gives CDR1 SGHRS, CDR2 YFSETQ. V shed 4 bases and J shed 2 bases, with 22 bases lying between them. In DNA form, the CDR3 reads TGCGCCAGCAGCCCCTACCTAGCGACAGGCAGAACCTACAATGAGCAGTTCTTC. Protein product: CASSPYLATGRTYNEQFF. The entire variable domain, with the rest obtained from reference TRBV5-1 and TRBJ2-1, is as follows: KAGVTQTPRYLIKTRGQQVTLSCSPISGHRSVSWYQQTPGQGLQFLFEYFSETQRNKGNFPGRFSGRQFSNSRSEMNVSTLELGDSALYLCASSPYLATGRTYNEQFFGPGTRLTVL.

The CDR3 sequence is CASSQDRGTGGYEQYF. The CDR3 region has the DNA TGCGCCAGCAGCCAAGACCGCGGGACAGGGGGATACGAGCAGTACTTC. This chain joins TRBV4-3 and TRBJ2-7, with 11 bases identical to TRBD1. Trimming took 0 bases from V and 4 from J; bases not matched to a gene: 5. The CDR3 runs 16 residues. The germline V gene encodes CDR1 LGHNA and CDR2 YSLEER.

The chain carries TRBV4-3 and TRBJ2-3, with D possibly being TRBD2 (6 bases). The V and J ends lost 1 base and 2 bases respectively, with 7 bases between them. Germline values: CDR1 LGHNA, CDR2 YSLEER. CDR3 length equals 14 residues. The CDR3 spells CASSQGDFTDTQYF. CDR3 DNA sequence: TGCGCCAGCAGCCAAGGGGACTTCACAGATACGCAGTATTTT.

V usage is TRBV6-5 and J usage is TRBJ1-6, with D possibly being TRBD1 (6 bases). Germline-derived CDR1 and CDR2 are MNHEY and SVGAGI. V shed 2 bases and J shed 9 bases, with 8 bases lying between them. This CDR3 is 13 amino acids long. The CDR3 protein is CASSYGGRSPLHF. CDR3 DNA sequence: TGTGCCAGCAGTTACGGGGGCCGTTCACCCCTCCACTTT.

The V and J genes are TRBV29-1 and TRBJ1-2, with 7 positions matching TRBD1. Trimming took 3 bases from V and 2 from J; bases not matched to a gene: 9. Germline V lookup: CDR1 SQVTM, CDR2 ANQGSEA. CDR3 size: 15 residues. The CDR3 here is CSVDVRGGANYGYTF. CDR3 DNA sequence: TGCAGCGTTGATGTGAGAGGGGGCGCGAACTATGGCTACACCTTC.

Points on this clonotype: An end of the junction differs from the germline gene, which may be a read error. The chain links TRBV20-1 to TRBJ2-1; D is tentatively TRBD1 or TRBD2 (5 bases each). The CDR3 has 15 amino acids. Germline V gives CDR1 DFQATT, CDR2 SNEGSKA (reference sequence). The CDR3 region has the DNA TGTAGTGCTAGAGGGCCCCAGGGCTCCTACAATGAGCAGTTCTTC. Amino acids: CSARGPQGSYNEQFF.

The sample holds many counts of this clonotype. The chain couples TRBV29-1 to TRBJ2-7; D may be TRBD1 or TRBD2 (5 bases each). Germline V gene data show CDR1 as SQVTM and CDR2 as ANQGSEA. This CDR3 contains 11 residues. Trimming shortened V by 6 bases and J by 7 bases, and 13 bases separated the two germline ends. CDR3 sequence: CSVRDRREQYF. The CDR3 DNA follows: TGCAGCGTCCGGGACCGGCGGGAGCAGTACTTC.

The rearrangement joins TRBV7-6 to TRBJ2-5; 8 bases map to TRBD2. Germline loops: CDR1 SGHVS, CDR2 FNYEAQ. V was pared by 1 base and J by 4 bases, with 8 bases of the junction left unmatched. The CDR3 sequence is 16 residues long. The CDR3 loop reads CASSLGVGGAGETQYF. The CDR3 nucleotides read TGTGCCAGCAGCTTAGGAGTCGGGGGGGCCGGAGAGACCCAGTACTTC.

Details on this clonotype: A read error may produce the germline difference seen at one junction end. The chain has TRBV29-1 and TRBJ2-3; D unresolved. The CDR3 covers 15 residues. Germline V CDR1 and CDR2: SQVTM, ANQGSEA. In nucleotides, the CDR3 is TGCAGCGTTGAAGATTCCCTTGGGGTTTCAGATACGCGGTATTTT. This translates into CSVEDSLGVSDTRYF.

The gene calls are TRBV12-3 or TRBV12-4 and TRBJ1-2; D is uncertain. This CDR3 region has 13 residues. V lost 5 bases and J 8 bases, leaving 15 bases between the germline ends. The CDR3 spells CASSPGPGVGYTF. CDR3 in DNA: TGTGCCAGCAGTCCAGGTCCCGGCGTGGGCTACACCTTC.

Comments on this clonotype: A read error may account for a junction end that differs from germline. In DNA, the CDR3 is TGCAATGCTAGAGTCCCAGGGGGCGTCTACGAGCAGTACTTC. Protein sequence: CNARVPGGVYEQYF. The chain uses TRBV20-1 and TRBJ2-7; TRBD1 aligns across 8 bases. This CDR3 comprises 14 residues. The germline gives CDR1 DFQATT, CDR2 SNEGSKA (reference sequence).

J is TRBJ2-5 and V is TRBV20-1; D is possibly TRBD2 (5 bases). The DNA end favors TRBJ2-7, so the J call may be wrong. Looked up from germline, CDR1 is DFQATT and CDR2 is SNEGSKA (reference sequence). The CDR3 has 13 residues. CDR3 bases: TGCAGTGCCGGCTGGATAACGGGATACGAGCAGTACTTC. Translating it yields CSAGWITGYEQYF.

This chain uses TRBV5-1 with TRBJ2-1; TRBD2 matches 7 bases. V shed 0 bases, J shed 12 bases, and the junction held 12 bases outside the gene matches. The CDR3 spans 15 residues. Germline V gene lookup returns CDR1 SGHRS and CDR2 YFSETQ. CDR3: CASSLEASGFRGQFF. CDR3 bases: TGCGCCAGCAGCTTGGAGGCTAGCGGATTCCGGGGGCAGTTCTTC. Full variable domain (missing parts from reference TRBV5-1 and TRBJ2-1): KAGVTQTPRYLIKTRGQQVTLSCSPISGHRSVSWYQQTPGQGLQFLFEYFSETQRNKGNFPGRFSGRQFSNSRSEMNVSTLELGDSALYLCASSLEASGFRGQFFGPGTRLTVL.

The chain joins TRBV10-3 to TRBJ2-3; 9 nucleotides align to TRBD2. This CDR3 comprises 15 residues. The junction had 10 bases not matched to a gene; V was cut back by 10 bases and J by 2 bases. CDR1 and CDR2 from the germline V gene are ENHRY and SYGVKD. CDR3 DNA sequence: TGTGCCACACTCCCGGGACTAGCAGTCACAGATACGCAGTATTTT. It is translated as CATLPGLAVTDTQYF.

The chain joins TRBV7-2 to TRBJ2-3; D gene ambiguous. Trimming left V 0 bases short and J 0 bases short, with 13 bases between. The germline CDR1 and CDR2 sequences are SGHTA and FQGNSA. This CDR3 has 17 residues. CDR3 protein: CASSLAGLPTSTDTQYF. CDR3 DNA: TGTGCCAGCAGCTTAGCCGGCCTACCCACTAGCACAGATACGCAGTATTTT.